This TCR beta chain was obtained from a study of early T cells in non-severe SARS-CoV-2 infection. Background on the study: The chains were unpaired, and the sequenced material was bulk RNA from unsorted whole blood.

Broader study findings: VDJdb-based matching was biased toward anti-spike CD8 responses and missed private and CD4 specificities.

Note on this clonotype: The target antigen is unknown.

Individual cDNA molecules were tagged with unique molecular identifiers, the study reported. TCRdb called the 5' RACE reads again in MiXCR, with one record for every CDR3 protein. This repertoire shows around 89,000 distinct CDR3 sequences, about 15% found once; its top ten account for approximately 0.5%. This TCR was recovered from an adult who was a healthcare worker with PCR-confirmed SARS-CoV-2 infection or an uninfected control (not recorded which). Material: whole blood.

The CDR3 protein is CASSQRGNEQYV. The CDR3 nucleotides are TGTGCCAGCAGCCAACGGGGTAACGAGCAGTACGTC. The rearrangement joins TRBV3-1 to TRBJ2-7; possibly TRBD2 for D (5 bases). The germline CDR1 and CDR2 sequences are LGHDT and YNNKEL (reference sequence). This CDR3 region has 12 residues. V was shortened by 2 bases and J by 5 bases, with 7 bases between the two germline ends.